Listed below are T cell receptor beta chains from one sample, sequenced in a study of T-cell memory formation after mild COVID-19. TCRdb reprocessed the 5' RACE reads via MiXCR and lists one record per CDR3 protein. This sample has 85,000 to 130,000 distinct CDR3 sequences, with over 15% found just once. Sequencing was done on a sample of PBMCs or a T cell subset sorted from them (not recorded which). These receptors all come from an adult woman who had mild COVID-19 (a few samples of this study predate the infection). Cell type and time point are not known. CDR3s include the opening cysteine and the closing phenylalanine or tryptophan. Each record gives: V gene, J gene, CDR3 protein.

V: TRBV27
J: TRBJ2-3
CDR3: CASSGPGRRTQYF

V: TRBV14
J: TRBJ2-1
CDR3: CASSHIGQGQRGDEQFF

V: TRBV7-9
J: TRBJ1-2
CDR3: CASSLPGSGYTF

V: TRBV4-3
J: TRBJ2-7
CDR3: CASSQDTGGRGEQYF

V: TRBV4-1
J: TRBJ2-3
CDR3: CASSQKGSPGTDTQYF

V: TRBV6-2/TRBV6-3
J: TRBJ1-1
CDR3: CASSYNGLGGHAFF

V: TRBV28
J: TRBJ2-3
CDR3: CASTTLEGGETDTQYF

V: TRBV19
J: TRBJ1-1
CDR3: CASSIVVGGTEAFF

V: TRBV15
J: TRBJ2-1
CDR3: CATSRQGLWYNEQFF

V: TRBV25-1
J: TRBJ2-3
CDR3: CASSEYSLTDTQYF

V: TRBV29-1
J: TRBJ1-1
CDR3: CSVGNSLEAEAFF

V: TRBV10-3
J: TRBJ1-1
CDR3: CAISPSGGNTEAFF

V: TRBV7-9
J: TRBJ2-7
CDR3: CASSLFGEQYF

V: TRBV5-1
J: TRBJ2-7
CDR3: CASSSPPGQGYEQYF

V: TRBV5-1
J: TRBJ2-6
CDR3: CASSLFNRGTGANVLTF

V: TRBV4-2
J: TRBJ2-3
CDR3: CASSQDLAGVVTDTQYF

V: TRBV29-1
J: TRBJ2-1
CDR3: CSALGLAGGVEQFF

V: TRBV11-3
J: TRBJ2-1
CDR3: CASSPGFGGSYNEQFF

V: TRBV6-2/TRBV6-3
J: TRBJ2-2
CDR3: CASSYEAGELFF

V: TRBV6-2/TRBV6-3
J: TRBJ2-5
CDR3: CASSPPSGRALETQYF

V: TRBV6-6
J: TRBJ2-1
CDR3: CASSYSVTVSYNEQFF

V: TRBV6-5
J: TRBJ2-7
CDR3: CASSYSGRGYEQYF

V: TRBV4-1
J: TRBJ1-1
CDR3: CASSQFWLGNTEAFF

V: TRBV15
J: TRBJ2-3
CDR3: CATSHRVLDTQYF

V: TRBV27
J: TRBJ2-7
CDR3: CASRSGYEQYF

V: TRBV11-2
J: TRBJ2-7
CDR3: CASSIFPGQGYEQYF

V: TRBV19
J: TRBJ1-1
CDR3: CASAWQTNTEAFF

V: TRBV7-2
J: TRBJ2-7
CDR3: CASSPYLGYEQYF

V: TRBV12-3/TRBV12-4
J: TRBJ1-1
CDR3: CASSSGQAEAFF

V: TRBV5-4
J: TRBJ2-3
CDR3: CASSSSERGITDTQYF

V: TRBV24-1
J: TRBJ2-3
CDR3: CATSDRPGQDTDTQYF

V: TRBV29-1
J: TRBJ2-2
CDR3: CSVGYRDTGELFF

V: TRBV4-1
J: TRBJ2-7
CDR3: CASSHNRGSYEQYF

V: TRBV15
J: TRBJ2-7
CDR3: CATSSGYEQYF

V: TRBV20-1
J: TRBJ1-2
CDR3: CSASLFGEANYGYTF

V: TRBV12-3/TRBV12-4
J: TRBJ2-3
CDR3: CASSLSLAGGTDTQYF

V: TRBV2
J: TRBJ1-2
CDR3: CASTRNYGYTF

V: TRBV7-9
J: TRBJ2-7
CDR3: CASSEAASYEQYF

V: TRBV5-1
J: TRBJ2-1
CDR3: CASSMRENEQFF

V: TRBV4-3
J: TRBJ1-5
CDR3: CASSQDRSEYQPQHF

V: TRBV6-5
J: TRBJ1-5
CDR3: CASSYGPAGGNQPQHF

V: TRBV7-9
J: TRBJ1-1
CDR3: CATLTNTEAFF

V: TRBV7-7
J: TRBJ2-2
CDR3: CASSPWANTGELFF

V: TRBV19
J: TRBJ2-7
CDR3: CASSDRVLSSYEQYF

V: TRBV6-5
J: TRBJ1-3
CDR3: CASTPNMWPGNTIYF

V: TRBV5-6
J: TRBJ2-7
CDR3: CASSSRGNYEQYF

V: TRBV25-1
J: TRBJ2-7
CDR3: CASSARDSSSYEQYF

V: TRBV7-9
J: TRBJ2-3
CDR3: CASSLGLGPSQYF

V: TRBV7-6
J: TRBJ2-1
CDR3: CASSLAAGLDEQFF

V: TRBV25-1
J: TRBJ1-3
CDR3: CASSEWGQGGNTIYF

V: TRBV25-1
J: TRBJ2-4
CDR3: CASSEKQGWENIQYF